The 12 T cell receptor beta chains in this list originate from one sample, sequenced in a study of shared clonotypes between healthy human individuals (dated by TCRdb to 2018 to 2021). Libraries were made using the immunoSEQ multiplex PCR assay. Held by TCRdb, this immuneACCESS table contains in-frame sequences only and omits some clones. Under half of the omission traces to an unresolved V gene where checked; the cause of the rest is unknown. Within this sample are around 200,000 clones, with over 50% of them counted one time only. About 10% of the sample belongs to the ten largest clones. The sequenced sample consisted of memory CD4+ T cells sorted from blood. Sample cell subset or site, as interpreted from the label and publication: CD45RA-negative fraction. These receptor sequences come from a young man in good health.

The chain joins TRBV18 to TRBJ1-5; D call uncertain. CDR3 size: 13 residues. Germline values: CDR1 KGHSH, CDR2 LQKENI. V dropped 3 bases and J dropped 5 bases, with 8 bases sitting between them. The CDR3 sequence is CASSPAFDQPQHF. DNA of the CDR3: TGTGCCAGCTCACCGGCTTTCGATCAGCCCCAGCATTTT.

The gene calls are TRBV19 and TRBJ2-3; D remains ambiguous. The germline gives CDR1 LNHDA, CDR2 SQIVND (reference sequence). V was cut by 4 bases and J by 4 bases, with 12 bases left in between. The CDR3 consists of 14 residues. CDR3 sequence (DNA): TGTGCCAGTAGTAGTCCCTCCGGACCAGATACGCAGTATTTT. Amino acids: CASSSPSGPDTQYF.

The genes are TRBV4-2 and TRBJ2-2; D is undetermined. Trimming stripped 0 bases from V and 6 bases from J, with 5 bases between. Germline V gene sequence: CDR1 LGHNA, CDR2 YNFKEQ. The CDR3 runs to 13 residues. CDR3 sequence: CASSQEPAGELFF. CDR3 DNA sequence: TGTGCCAGCAGCCAAGAACCGGCCGGGGAGCTGTTTTTT.

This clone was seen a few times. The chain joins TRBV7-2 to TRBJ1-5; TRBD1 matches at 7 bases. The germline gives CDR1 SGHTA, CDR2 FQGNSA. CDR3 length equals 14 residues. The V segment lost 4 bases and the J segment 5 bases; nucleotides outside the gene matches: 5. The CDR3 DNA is TGTGCCAGCAGCTCGCTACAGGGGTATCAGCCCCAGCATTTT. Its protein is CASSSLQGYQPQHF.

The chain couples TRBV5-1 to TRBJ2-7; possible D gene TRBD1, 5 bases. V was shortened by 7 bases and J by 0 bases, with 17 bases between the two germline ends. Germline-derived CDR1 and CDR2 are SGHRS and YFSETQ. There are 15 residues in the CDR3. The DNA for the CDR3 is TGCGCCAGCGCAAGAGAAGGGGCGAGCTCCTACGAGCAGTACTTC. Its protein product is CASAREGASSYEQYF.

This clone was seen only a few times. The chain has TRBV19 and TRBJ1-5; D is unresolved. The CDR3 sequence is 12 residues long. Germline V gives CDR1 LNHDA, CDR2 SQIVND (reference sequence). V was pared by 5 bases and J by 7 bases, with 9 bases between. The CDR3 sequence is CASSAPGQPQHF. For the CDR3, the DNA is TGTGCCAGTAGTGCCCCCGGGCAGCCCCAGCATTTT.

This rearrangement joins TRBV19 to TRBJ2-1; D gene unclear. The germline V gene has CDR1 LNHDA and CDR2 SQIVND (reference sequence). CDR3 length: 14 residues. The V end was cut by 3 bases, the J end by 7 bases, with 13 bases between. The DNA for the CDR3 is TGTGCCAGTAGTATGTACGTACGACCTAATGAGCAGTTCTTC. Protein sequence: CASSMYVRPNEQFF.

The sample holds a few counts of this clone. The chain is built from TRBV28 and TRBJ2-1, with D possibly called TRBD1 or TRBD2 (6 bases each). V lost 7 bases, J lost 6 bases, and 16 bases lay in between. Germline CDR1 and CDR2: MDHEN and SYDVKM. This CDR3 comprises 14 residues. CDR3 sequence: CASTVGGTSNEQFF. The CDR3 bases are TGTGCCAGCACGGTAGGGGGGACCTCCAATGAGCAGTTCTTC.

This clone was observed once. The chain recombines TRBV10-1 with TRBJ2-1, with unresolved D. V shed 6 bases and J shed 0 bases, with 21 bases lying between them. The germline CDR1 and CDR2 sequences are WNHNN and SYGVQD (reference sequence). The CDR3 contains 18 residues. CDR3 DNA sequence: TGCGCCAGCAGCCAAAAACCCCCCCGACGGAGCTCCTACAATGAGCAGTTCTTC. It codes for CASSQKPPRRSSYNEQFF.

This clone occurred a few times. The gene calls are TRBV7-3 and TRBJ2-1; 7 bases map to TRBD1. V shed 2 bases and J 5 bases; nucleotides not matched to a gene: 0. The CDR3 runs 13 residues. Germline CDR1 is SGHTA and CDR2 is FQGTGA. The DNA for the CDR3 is TGTGCCAGCAGCTTAGGACAGGACAATGAGCAGTTCTTC. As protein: CASSLGQDNEQFF.

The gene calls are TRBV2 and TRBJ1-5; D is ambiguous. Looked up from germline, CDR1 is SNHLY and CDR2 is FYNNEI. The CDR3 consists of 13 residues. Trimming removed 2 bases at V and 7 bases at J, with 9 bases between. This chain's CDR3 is CASSERGYQPQHF. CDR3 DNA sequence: TGTGCCAGCAGTGAACGAGGGTACCAGCCCCAGCATTTT.

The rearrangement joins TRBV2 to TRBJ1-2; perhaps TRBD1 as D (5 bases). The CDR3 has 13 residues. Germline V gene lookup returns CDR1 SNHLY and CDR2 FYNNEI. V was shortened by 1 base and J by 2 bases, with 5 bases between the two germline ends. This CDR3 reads CASSEGQNYGYTF. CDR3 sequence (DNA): TGTGCCAGCAGTGAAGGACAGAACTATGGCTACACCTTC. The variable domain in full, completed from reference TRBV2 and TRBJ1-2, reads EPEVTQTPSHQVTQMGQEVILRCVPISNHLYFYWYRQILGQKVEFLVSFYNNEISEKSEIFDDQFSVERPDGSNFTLKIRSTKLEDSAMYFCASSEGQNYGYTFGSGTRLTVV.